The 13 T cell receptor beta chains in this list originate from one sample, sequenced in a study of shared clonotypes between healthy human individuals. Only in-frame clones appear in the TCRdb table, and some are missing; sequencing was by immunoSEQ multiplex PCR. The table lists some 450,000 clones, roughly 80% of them singletons. The sample was PBMCs. The source of these receptors is a woman in her thirties or forties in good health. Some clones in this sample may be carry-over from other donors' samples.

The chain links TRBV5-1 to TRBJ2-2; D uncertain. This CDR3 has 14 residues. Germline V gene lookup returns CDR1 SGHRS and CDR2 YFSETQ. The V and J ends lost 4 bases and 1 base respectively, with 8 bases between them. As DNA, the CDR3 is TGCGCCAGCAGCACGGACGGGAACACCGGGGAGCTGTTTTTT. It encodes CASSTDGNTGELFF.

The chain is built from TRBV15 and TRBJ2-3, with 8 bases lining up with TRBD1. This CDR3 comprises 16 residues. Per germline, CDR1 LNHNV and CDR2 YYDKDF (reference sequence). J gave up 4 bases and V 3 bases, and 9 bases lay outside the gene matches. The CDR3 loop is CATSSRTGWIADTQYF. The CDR3 region has the DNA TGTGCCACCAGCAGTCGGACAGGGTGGATTGCAGATACGCAGTATTTT.

The chain carries TRBV5-1 and TRBJ1-5; D uncertain. CDR3 length: 16 residues. V gave up 0 bases and J gave up 7 bases, with 17 bases separating them. CDR1 is SGHRS, CDR2 YFSETQ, per germline. The CDR3: CASSLGDTEDVQPQHF. For the CDR3, the DNA is TGCGCCAGCAGCTTGGGAGACACCGAGGATGTACAGCCCCAGCATTTT.

The chain couples TRBV30 to TRBJ1-2; D gene unclear. Trimming removed 4 bases from V and 4 bases from J, with 7 bases in between. The germline V gene has CDR1 GTSNPN and CDR2 SVGIG (reference sequence). The CDR3 extends over 11 amino acids. The CDR3: CAWNRGYGYTF. Here the CDR3 DNA reads TGTGCCTGGAACCGGGGCTATGGCTACACCTTC.

The CDR3 DNA reads TGTGCCATCACTCCGACAGGCTCCTACGAGCAGTACTTC. Its protein is CAITPTGSYEQYF. The rearrangement uses TRBV10-3 and TRBJ2-7; possibly TRBD1 for D (6 bases). This CDR3 region has 13 residues. Germline assignment: CDR1 ENHRY and CDR2 SYGVKD. V was pared by 7 bases and J by 0 bases, with 10 bases between.

The CDR3 region is CASSQDGQYGYTF. The DNA for the CDR3 is TGCGCCAGCAGCCAAGACGGACAGTATGGCTACACCTTC. This chain links TRBV4-1 with TRBJ1-2, with D perhaps TRBD1 (6 bases). CDR3 size: 13 residues. CDR1 and CDR2 from the germline V gene are MGHRA and YSYEKL. With 0 bases removed from V and 5 bases from J, the gap between germline ends came to 7 bases.

This clone was detected once. The chain combines TRBV29-1 with TRBJ1-4, with D possibly being TRBD1 (5 bases). Germline V gene sequence: CDR1 SQVTM, CDR2 ANQGSEA. The V end was cut by 6 bases, the J end by 8 bases, with 13 bases between. This CDR3 has 12 residues. Written as DNA, the CDR3 is TGCAGCGTGGGGCACGGGGGAGAAAAACTGTTTTTT. This encodes CSVGHGGEKLFF.

The chain couples TRBV5-4 to TRBJ2-1; TRBD1 matches at 11 bases. Unmatched junction bases numbered 3, after V lost 0 bases and J lost 4 bases. The length of the CDR3 is 16 residues. CDR1 and CDR2 (germline): SGHNT, YYREEE (reference sequence). CDR3 bases: TGTGCCAGCAGCTTGGTGGGGACAGGGGGGTACAATGAGCAGTTCTTC. It is translated as CASSLVGTGGYNEQFF.

This chain uses TRBV27 with TRBJ2-1, with 8 bases identical to TRBD1. The CDR3 contains 14 residues. Germline trimming cut 0 bases from V and 7 bases from J; bases unmatched to any gene: 2. CDR1 and CDR2 from the germline V gene are MNHEY and SMNVEV (reference sequence). The CDR3: CASSLSRGRNEQFF. Here the CDR3 DNA reads TGTGCCAGCAGTTTATCCAGGGGGCGGAATGAGCAGTTCTTC.

Turning to this clone: Since a far larger clone is one base different, this is likely a read error. V is TRBV27 and J is TRBJ2-1; 9 nucleotides match TRBD2. The CDR3 loop spans 16 amino acids. The germline gives CDR1 MNHEY, CDR2 SMNVEV (reference sequence). The chain's CDR3 is CASSSSGVDAYSEQFF. The CDR3 region has the DNA TGTGCCAGCAGTTCTAGCGGGGTGGATGCCTACAGTGAGCAGTTCTTC.

The chain is built from TRBV29-1 and TRBJ1-2, with 7 bases that match TRBD1. The length of the CDR3 is 12 residues. Germline-derived CDR1 and CDR2 are SQVTM and ANQGSEA. The V and J ends lost 6 bases and 6 bases, in that order; junction bases with no gene match: 7. This chain's CDR3 is CSVYRGSDGYTF. In DNA, the CDR3 is TGCAGCGTGTACAGGGGCTCAGATGGCTACACCTTC.

Comments on this clone: A far larger clone is a single base away, which makes a read error likely. V is TRBV29-1 and J is TRBJ2-7; 10 bases fit TRBD2. CDR1 SQVTM and CDR2 ANQGSEA come from the germline V gene. CDR3 size: 13 residues. The CDR3 spells CSVSTSGSYERYF. CDR3 coding DNA: TGCAGCGTCTCGACTAGCGGGTCGTACGAGCGGTACTTC.

This sequence joins TRBV5-1 and TRBJ2-7; 9 positions agree with TRBD2. Germline CDR1 reads SGHRS; CDR2 reads YFSETQ. The ends lost 1 base at V and 6 bases at J; junction bases unmatched: 8. The CDR3 has 15 residues. The DNA for the CDR3 is TGCGCCAGCAGCTTGACAGCGGGAGGCCCTCTCGAGCAGTACTTC. As protein: CASSLTAGGPLEQYF.